The text below deals with one TCR beta chain. Its specificity is not known. This sample stems from a study of regulatory T cells in long-lasting Graves disease. Study-level results: TRBV28 was favored in persistent disease, as were TRBJ1-2 and TRBJ2-5.

The CDR3 contains 16 residues. V trimming: 6 bases; J trimming: 5 bases; junction bases outside the gene matches: 11. CDR1 is MNHEY, CDR2 SMNVEV, per germline (reference sequence). Stated time point: newly diagnosed GD, antithyroid drugs for less than 3 months. PBMCs provided the RNA from which the TCR library was made. According to the study, TCR beta libraries were built with iRepertoire HTBI primers and CDR3-region Arm-PCR. TCRdb itself ran the multiplex PCR reads through MiXCR, one entry per CDR3 protein. The sample includes around 470,000 distinct CDR3 sequences, 14% of them seen just once. These data also formed part of another study, on T cells in Graves' hyperthyroidism and ophthalmopathy. That study reports: Those with hyperthyroidism were 18 to 65 years old, newly diagnosed, and ill for under 2 months.

V is TRBV27 and J is TRBJ2-2; 8 bases fit TRBD2. The clonotype comes from a woman between 50 and 59 years old with Graves disease. The sample was peripheral blood mononuclear cells (PBMCs), taken at new diagnosis, from a patient treated with antithyroid drugs. CDR3 nucleotide sequence: TGTGCCAGCAGCCAACCCAGCGGGAGAGGGACCGGGGAGCTGTTTTTT. This gives the protein CASSQPSGRGTGELFF.